This T cell receptor beta chain was recorded in a study of T-cell memory formation after mild COVID-19. General observations from the study: Confirmation of SARS-CoV-2 specificity was lacking for second-wave clones peaking day 37. There was a balanced CD4/CD8 profile in clones contracting day 15 to 85, and later expanders leaned CD4+. Those CD4+ clones that contracted were mainly in CM and EM (CD8+ ones in EMRA).

TCRdb used MiXCR to reprocess the 5' RACE reads, holding one entry per CDR3 protein. The sample records nearly 110,000 distinct CDR3 sequences, roughly 12% being singletons. With regard to this clonotype: Antigen: not known.

Trimming removed 3 bases at V and 1 base at J, with 10 bases between. This CDR3 contains 14 residues. Germline assignment: CDR1 SGHRS and CDR2 YFSETQ. This clonotype was obtained from an adult woman who had mild COVID-19 (a few samples of this study predate the infection). Cell type and time point are not known. This sequence joins TRBV5-1 and TRBJ1-1; D is perhaps TRBD1 (6 bases). The sample comprised PBMCs or a T cell subset sorted from them (not recorded which). Written as DNA, the CDR3 is TGCGCCAGCAGCTGGGGACAAGGGAACACTGAAGCTTTCTTT. Amino acid sequence: CASSWGQGNTEAFF.